Listed below are T cell receptor beta chains from one sample, sequenced in a study of T cell responses to AZD1222 COVID-19 vaccine. Measured with immunoSEQ multiplex PCR; TCRdb has only the in-frame clones, and not every one. The table records roughly 130,000 clones, around 90% of them present only once. Material: peripheral blood, obtained on day 0 of AZD1222 vaccination. The receptors shown here come from an adult in good health. Both conserved end residues are part of each CDR3. D genes are given only for firm matches. Only some rows state a clone size, as once, few, many or a class for expanded clones.

j_gene	abundance	d_gene	v_gene	CDR3nt	CDR3aa
TRBJ1-1	once	-	TRBV6-1	TGTGCCAGCAGTGACCAGGGCACTGAAGCTTTCTTT	CASSDQGTEAFF
TRBJ2-1	few	-	TRBV27	TGTGCCAGCAGCAGGGGACACAATGAGCAGTTCTTC	CASSRGHNEQFF
TRBJ1-1	-	-	TRBV16	TGTGCCAGCAGCCAACATGCGGAGAACACTGAAGCTTTCTTT	CASSQHAENTEAFF
TRBJ2-3	-	TRBD2	TRBV4-2	TGTGCCAGCAGCCAAGGCGTAGCGGGAGGGACGGATACGCAGTATTTT	CASSQGVAGGTDTQYF
TRBJ1-4	-	-	TRBV7-9	TGTGCCAGCAGGGGAGGGGAGCTTGGTGAAAAACTGTTTTTT	CASRGGELGEKLFF
TRBJ2-2	-	TRBD2	TRBV27	TGTGCCAGCAGTCGAGCGGGAGGCACCGGGGAGCTGTTTTTT	CASSRAGGTGELFF
TRBJ2-5	few	TRBD2	TRBV19	TGTGCCAGTAGGGACGCAAACGGGAGGGAGACCCAGTACTTC	CASRDANGRETQYF
TRBJ1-1	-	-	TRBV5-4	TGTGCCAGCAGCTTGGACAGGGTGGGTGGAACTGAAGCTTTCTTT	CASSLDRVGGTEAFF
TRBJ2-3	-	-	TRBV7-2	TGTGCCAGCACGCAATTCGGAGGCACAGATACGCAGTATTTT	CASTQFGGTDTQYF
TRBJ1-5	-	-	TRBV7-8	TGTGCCAGCACCCTCGGAGGCAGGGAGCAGCCCCAGCATTTT	CASTLGGREQPQHF
TRBJ1-6	-	-	TRBV10-1	TGCGCCAGCAGGGGGGAAGAGGCGTCGTTTAGGCATTCACCCCTCCACTTT	CASRGEEASFRHSPLHF
TRBJ2-1	-	-	TRBV5-6	TGTGCCAGCGGTTCTCGGAGATCGAGCAATGAGCAGTTCTTC	CASGSRRSSNEQFF
TRBJ2-1	-	-	TRBV6-5	TGTGCCAGCAGCCGAGGAGGGCCGGCCTACAATGAGCAGTTCTTC	CASSRGGPAYNEQFF
TRBJ2-7	-	-	TRBV5-5	TGTGCCAGCAGCTTAGCGACGGACTACGAGCAGTACTTC	CASSLATDYEQYF
TRBJ2-2	once	-	TRBV5-1	TGCGCCAGCAGCTTGGGTTGGCAGGGTGACACCGGGGAGCTGTTTTTT	CASSLGWQGDTGELFF
TRBJ1-5	-	TRBD1	TRBV19	TGTGCCAGTAGTATAGGGGACAGGATGAGCAATCAGCCCCAGCATTTT	CASSIGDRMSNQPQHF
TRBJ2-2	-	TRBD2	TRBV5-1	TGCGCCAGCAAGGAACTAGCGGCCAACACCGGGGAGCTGTTTTTT	CASKELAANTGELFF
TRBJ1-5	-	-	TRBV6-5	TGTGCCAGCAGTTCAGGGGCCTACCCAAGCAATCAGCCCCAGCATTTT	CASSSGAYPSNQPQHF
TRBJ2-7	-	-	TRBV7-2	TGTGCCAGCAGCTTAGCCCAGCCTCCCTACGAGCAGTACTTC	CASSLAQPPYEQYF
TRBJ2-3	-	TRBD2	TRBV7-6	TGTGCCAGCAGCTTAGCTAGCGGGAGCCCAGATACGCAGTATTTT	CASSLASGSPDTQYF
TRBJ1-2	-	TRBD1	TRBV3-1/TRBV3-2	TGTGCCAGCAGCCAAGCGGACAGGGTAAGGGGCTACACCTTC	CASSQADRVRGYTF
TRBJ2-7	-	TRBD2	TRBV7-2	TGTGCCAGCAGCCACCGAATAGCGGGGGCCTACGAGCAGTACTTC	CASSHRIAGAYEQYF
TRBJ2-7	-	TRBD2	TRBV11-2	TGTGCCAGCAGCCAGGGTCTAGCGGACTCCTACGAGCAGTACTTC	CASSQGLADSYEQYF
TRBJ1-1	few	-	TRBV3-1/TRBV3-2	TGTGCCAGCAGCCAAGATTTACGGGAAGCTTTCTTT	CASSQDLREAFF
TRBJ2-3	few	TRBD2	TRBV29-1	TGCAGCGCAAGCGGGGCGGGCACAGATACGCAGTATTTT	CSASGAGTDTQYF
TRBJ2-1	-	TRBD2	TRBV3-1/TRBV3-2	TGTGCCAGCACCGGCGGCGGGAGTGGAAGCAATGAGCAGTTCTTC	CASTGGGSGSNEQFF
TRBJ1-2	-	-	TRBV2	TGTGCCAGCAGCGCCGACAGAGTCTATGGCTACACCTTC	CASSADRVYGYTF
TRBJ2-7	-	-	TRBV4-1	TGCGCCAGCAGCCAAGAGAAGGGTGGGGTTACTAGTTCCTACGAGCAGTACTTC	CASSQEKGGVTSSYEQYF